This TCR beta chain was recorded in a study of CD8 T cells in ankylosing spondylitis. Findings of the study overall: Within matched ankylosing spondylitis synovial fluid, disease-linked clones were reportedly significantly enriched. Within ankylosing spondylitis blood, a TCR beta motif made up of seven to nine highly homologous variants appeared to be characteristic.

With molecular barcodes, quantitative 5'-RACE was used to make the TCR beta libraries. TCRdb reanalysed the 5' RACE reads using MiXCR and keeps one entry per CDR3 protein. The table lists around 210,000 distinct CDR3 sequences, around 8% of them singletons. This clonotype was seen many times. What it recognizes is unknown. CDR3 length equals 15 residues. After removal of 0 bases from V and 6 bases from J, the junction contained 8 bases not matched to a gene. Germline values: CDR1 SGHRS, CDR2 YFSETQ. Sample: blood, either unsorted or a sorted T cell fraction (not recorded which). V is TRBV5-1 and J is TRBJ2-7; TRBD2 matches 8 bases. The sequence derives from a female donor with ankylosing spondylitis or in good health (not recorded which). This chain's CDR3 is CASSLAGREVSEQYF. The CDR3 DNA reads as TGCGCCAGCAGCTTGGCTGGGCGGGAGGTTAGCGAGCAGTACTTC. Variable domain in full (rest from reference TRBV5-1 and TRBJ2-7): KAGVTQTPRYLIKTRGQQVTLSCSPISGHRSVSWYQQTPGQGLQFLFEYFSETQRNKGNFPGRFSGRQFSNSRSEMNVSTLELGDSALYLCASSLAGREVSEQYFGPGTRLTVT.